This T cell receptor beta chain was sequenced during a study of shared clonotypes between healthy human individuals. Study results and limitations: For naive CD4 cells, approximately 4.7% of clonotypes were shared across a few donors. Clonotype sharing among donors was thought likely to change with sequencing depth.

Germline-derived CDR1 and CDR2 are MNHGY and SAAAGT. CDR3 length: 16 amino acids. The germline V and J ends were trimmed by 2 bases and 2 bases, with 16 bases remaining between them. This clone turned up a few times. Its antigen is undetermined. Produced via immunoSEQ multiplex PCR; TCRdb's table is partial and in-frame only. The sample carries some 360,000 clones, roughly 80% recorded once. The chain joins TRBV6-8 to TRBJ2-7, with a tentative D call TRBD1 (5 bases). The specimen sequenced was memory CD4+ T cells sorted from blood. The subset was: CD45RA-negative fraction. The TCR sequence derives from a man aged 30 to 45 in good health. The CDR3 DNA reads as TGTGCCAGCAGTTACGGTATCGGTGACAGTCCCTACGAGCAGTACTTC. Protein: CASSYGIGDSPYEQYF.